This record concerns one T cell receptor beta chain sequence. The entry originates in a study of blood T cell repertoires in COVID-19. As for the study in general: Italy, Spain and the United States were the sources of the convalescent and acute COVID-19 samples. Nucleic acid was either cDNA or gDNA, and it came from T cells, B-cell-depleted T cells, or PBMCs.

Original analysis: Scientists estimated how many nucleated cells there were by amplifying reference gene primers. Produced via immunoSEQ multiplex PCR; TCRdb's table is partial and in-frame only. V, J and clone size derive from that table, while D and trimming were established from the DNA sequence. There are 250,000 to 350,000 clones in the sample; around 87% occur only once, and approximately 8% lies in the top ten. CDR1 is PRHDT and CDR2 is FYEKMQ in the germline V gene (reference sequence). V lost 4 bases, J lost 6 bases, and 22 bases lay in between. CDR3 length equals 17 residues. The sequencing input was peripheral blood. The origin of this receptor is a woman aged 45-60 years who had recovered from COVID-19. The gene calls are TRBV13 and TRBJ1-3; a weak D match, TRBD1 (6 bases). CDR3 loop: CASSSRYYTGIENTIYF. The CDR3 DNA is TGTGCCAGCAGCTCCCGATACTACACAGGGATTGAAAACACCATATATTTT.